This T cell receptor beta chain was observed in a study of blood T cell repertoires in COVID-19. Overall study: Samples representing acute and convalescent COVID-19 were sourced from the United States, Italy and Spain. PBMCs, B-cell-depleted T cells, or T cells were the source of the cDNA or gDNA that made up the material.

Original processing notes: By means of reference gene primer amplification, nucleated cell counts were estimated. Produced via immunoSEQ multiplex PCR; TCRdb's table is partial and in-frame only. V and J calls plus clone size are reproduced from that table; the DNA served to infer D and trimming. The sample has roughly 10,000 clones; roughly nine tenths are singletons. This CDR3 comprises 17 residues. This TCR was sampled from a human donor in a cohort sampled during active COVID-19. Specimen: peripheral blood. The gene calls are TRBV7-5 and TRBJ1-1; the table assigns TRBD1, which was not confirmed against the DNA. TRBV7-5 is termed a pseudogene. The CDR3 region is CARSRQVGQGENTEAFF. The CDR3 region has the DNA TGTGCCAGAAGCCGCCAAGTCGGACAGGGGGAGAACACTGAAGCTTTCTTT.